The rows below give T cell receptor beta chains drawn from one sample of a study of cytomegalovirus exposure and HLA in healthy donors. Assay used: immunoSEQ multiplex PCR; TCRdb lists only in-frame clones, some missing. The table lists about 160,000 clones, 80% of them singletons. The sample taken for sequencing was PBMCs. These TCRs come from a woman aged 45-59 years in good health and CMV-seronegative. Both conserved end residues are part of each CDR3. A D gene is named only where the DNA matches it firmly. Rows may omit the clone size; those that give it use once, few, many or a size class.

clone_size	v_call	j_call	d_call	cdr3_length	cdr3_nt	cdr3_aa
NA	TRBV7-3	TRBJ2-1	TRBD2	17	TGTGCCAGCAGCTTAAGGCCTAGCGGGAGTGCCTACAATGAGCAGTTCTTC	CASSLRPSGSAYNEQFF
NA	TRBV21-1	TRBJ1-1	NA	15	TGTGCCAGCAGCAAAGATCCAGGGGGGAAGACTGAAGCTTTCTTT	CASSKDPGGKTEAFF
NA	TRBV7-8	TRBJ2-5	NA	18	TGTGCCAGCAGCTTATTTGGGAGTAGGAGGGTCCCCCAAGAGACCCAGTACTTC	CASSLFGSRRVPQETQYF
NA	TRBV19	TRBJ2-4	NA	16	TGTGCCAGTAGTATACAGGGTCGGCAGCTCAAAAACATTCAGTACTTC	CASSIQGRQLKNIQYF
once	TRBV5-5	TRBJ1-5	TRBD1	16	TGTGCCAGCAGCCCCGACGGACAGGGAGGAGGACAGCCCCAGCATTTT	CASSPDGQGGGQPQHF
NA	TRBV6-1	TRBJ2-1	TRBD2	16	TGTGCCAGCAGTGAAGTGGGGACTAGGGGGGGGTACGAGCAGTTCTTC	CASSEVGTRGGYEQFF
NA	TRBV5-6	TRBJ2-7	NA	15	TGTGCCAGCAGCTTGGATCCTAGAGAGACCTACGAGCAGTACTTC	CASSLDPRETYEQYF
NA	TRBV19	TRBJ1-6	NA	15	TGTGCCAGTAGTATAGATCTAAGGGGCGAATCACCCCTCCACTTT	CASSIDLRGESPLHF
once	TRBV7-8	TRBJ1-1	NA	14	TGTGCCAGCAGCTTTTATTCGGGGAACACTGAAGCTTTCTTT	CASSFYSGNTEAFF
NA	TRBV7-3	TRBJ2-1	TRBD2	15	TGTGCCAGCAGCTGGAACTCCGGGACTAGAAGCGAGCAGTTCTTC	CASSWNSGTRSEQFF
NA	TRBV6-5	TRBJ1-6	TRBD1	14	TGTGCCAGCAGTAGGACAGGGGGGAACTCACCCCTCCACTTT	CASSRTGGNSPLHF
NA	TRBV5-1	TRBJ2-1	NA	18	TGCGCCAGCAGCTTGGATGGCCCCGGGACTTCCCGGCGGGGTGAGCAGTTCTTC	CASSLDGPGTSRRGEQFF
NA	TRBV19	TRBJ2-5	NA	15	TGTGCCAGTAGAGGGAGGCAGGGTAACCAAGAGACCCAGTACTTC	CASRGRQGNQETQYF
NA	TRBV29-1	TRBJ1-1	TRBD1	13	TGCAGCGCTGAAAGGGGGCTGAACACTGAAGCTTTCTTT	CSAERGLNTEAFF
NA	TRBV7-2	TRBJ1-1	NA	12	TGTGCCAGCCGATTCCAGGACACTGAAGCTTTCTTT	CASRFQDTEAFF
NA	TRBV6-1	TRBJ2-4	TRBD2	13	TGTGCCAGCATGGAGCGGGGAAAAAACATTCAGTACTTC	CASMERGKNIQYF
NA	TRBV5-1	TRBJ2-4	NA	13	TGCGCCAGCAGCTTGGTGGGTCGGGACATTCAGTACTTC	CASSLVGRDIQYF